This T cell receptor (beta chain) appears in the sequencing data of a study of blood T cell repertoires in COVID-19. With 10 bases removed from V and 0 bases from J, the gap between germline ends came to 15 bases. Germline loops: CDR1 SEHNR, CDR2 FQNEAQ (reference sequence). This CDR3 contains 14 residues. The study drew participants aged about 18 to 89 years from approximately 25 US areas. Within 2 weeks before study entry, exposed participants met a COVID-19 case. Sequencing was performed with immunoSEQ multiplex PCR; in TCRdb, only in-frame clones are kept and a portion is missing. The sample shows about 180,000 clones, around 80% of them seen only once.

This sequence joins TRBV7-9 and TRBJ1-1; tentative D call: TRBD1 (5 bases). The TCR sequence derives from a man in his 60s who had been exposed to COVID-19. Material for sequencing was PBMCs or T cells enriched from blood (not recorded which). CDR3 sequence reads: CATPMGGLNTEAFF. CDR3 DNA: TGTGCCACCCCTATGGGGGGGTTGAACACTGAAGCTTTCTTT.